This is a list of T cell receptor beta chains from one sample in a study of blood T cells in healthy people across ages. TCRdb fed the 5' RACE reads into MiXCR, producing one record per CDR3 protein. Among about 1,400,000 distinct CDR3 sequences listed, roughly 45% were seen once. Sequencing was carried out using blood. The receptors were gathered from a woman younger than 30 in good health. Both conserved end residues are part of each CDR3. The order of the fields is clone size, D gene, J gene, V gene, CDR3 protein, CDR3 DNA. D genes are given only for firm matches. Clone size is shown for a subset of rows, as once, few, many or a class of expanded clone.

NA	NA	TRBJ2-5	TRBV7-8	CASSFSRDSNEETQYF	TGTGCCAGCAGCTTCTCGCGGGATAGTAATGAAGAGACCCAGTACTTC
few	NA	TRBJ1-5	TRBV18	CASSPRTNQPQHF	TGTGCCAGCTCACCCCGGACAAACCAGCCCCAGCATTTT
NA	TRBD1	TRBJ2-1	TRBV6-1	CASSETIGTGRHEQFF	TGTGCCAGCAGTGAGACAATCGGGACAGGGCGGCATGAGCAGTTCTTC
few	TRBD2	TRBJ2-7	TRBV20-1	CSAGDPAGTSSYEQYF	TGCAGTGCTGGGGACCCAGCGGGGACGAGCTCCTACGAGCAGTACTTC
NA	NA	TRBJ1-6	TRBV2	CASLGQYNSPLHF	TGTGCCAGCCTCGGACAGTACAATTCACCCCTCCACTTT
NA	NA	TRBJ2-4	TRBV5-1	CASSLDRTGTTLAKNIQYF	TGCGCCAGCAGCTTGGACCGGACGGGGACGACACTAGCCAAAAACATTCAGTACTTC
few	TRBD2	TRBJ2-5	TRBV11-2	CASSSPSGGQETQYF	TGTGCCAGCAGCAGCCCTAGCGGGGGGCAAGAGACCCAGTACTTC
NA	TRBD1	TRBJ1-2	TRBV3-1	CASSQVEFRGQGAQGYTF	TGTGCCAGCAGCCAAGTTGAATTTCGAGGACAGGGGGCCCAAGGCTACACCTTC
NA	TRBD1	TRBJ2-7	TRBV6-5	CASSTGTGVYEQYF	TGTGCCAGCAGTACCGGGACAGGGGTTTACGAGCAGTACTTC
few	NA	TRBJ1-2	TRBV20-1	CSARDPKRGYTF	TGCAGTGCTAGAGATCCCAAGCGGGGCTACACCTTC
NA	TRBD2	TRBJ2-5	TRBV2	CASSEGLAGGHQETQYF	TGTGCCAGCAGTGAAGGACTAGCGGGGGGGCACCAAGAGACCCAGTACTTC
NA	TRBD2	TRBJ2-1	TRBV4-2	CASSQTSGVQETQFF	TGTGCCAGCAGCCAAACTAGCGGGGTTCAAGAGACCCAGTTCTTC
few	NA	TRBJ2-1	TRBV5-1	CASSLGREVVDEQFF	TGCGCCAGCAGCTTGGGTAGGGAGGTAGTGGATGAGCAGTTCTTC
many	TRBD2	TRBJ2-7	TRBV28	CASTLGTSGYEQYF	TGTGCCAGCACCCTGGGTACTAGCGGCTACGAGCAGTACTTC
few	NA	TRBJ1-2	TRBV9	CASTQPLTGRHGYTF	TGTGCCAGCACCCAACCCCTCACAGGGAGACATGGCTACACCTTC
NA	NA	TRBJ2-7	TRBV4-1	CASSPWDRLNEQYF	TGCGCCAGCAGTCCCTGGGACCGCCTCAACGAGCAGTACTTC
NA	NA	TRBJ2-7	TRBV20-1	CSAPRDGHSYEQYF	TGCAGTGCGCCCCGGGACGGGCATTCCTACGAGCAGTACTTC
NA	NA	TRBJ2-7	TRBV7-9	CASSSSVLFRGESSYEQYF	TGTGCCAGCAGTTCCTCGGTCCTTTTTAGGGGCGAGAGCTCCTACGAGCAGTACTTC
NA	NA	TRBJ1-2	TRBV27	CASSLSRTDPNYGYTF	TGTGCCAGCAGTTTGAGTCGGACAGACCCTAACTATGGCTACACCTTC
NA	NA	TRBJ2-7	TRBV4-1	CASSQGLTNNEQYF	TGCGCCAGCAGCCAAGGGCTAACCAACAATGAGCAGTACTTC